The sequence of this TCR beta chain was determined in a study of radiation and T cells in renal cell carcinoma. The sample's time point: blood 2 weeks post-SBRT. As for treatment: 15 Gy SBRT to primary tumor, nephrectomy 4 weeks later. The tumor was a clear cell renal cell carcinoma. V lost 4 bases to trimming and J lost 0 bases, with 15 bases between them. Germline assignment: CDR1 MNHNS and CDR2 SASEGT. The CDR3 totals 17 residues. The data were produced by immunoSEQ multiplex PCR, yet TCRdb's version contains in-frame clones alone and is incomplete. This repertoire shows some 120,000 clones, 70% to 90% found once; its top ten account for around 2%.

The sequencing here drew on blood, taken from a patient whose treatment included radiotherapy and nephrectomy. The sequence was collected from a woman in her fifties or sixties with renal cell carcinoma. J is TRBJ1-4 and V is TRBV6-1; D remains ambiguous. The CDR3 DNA reads as TGTGCCAGCAGTGCTTGGGGAATACAGTCAACTAATGAAAAACTGTTTTTT. It codes for CASSAWGIQSTNEKLFF.